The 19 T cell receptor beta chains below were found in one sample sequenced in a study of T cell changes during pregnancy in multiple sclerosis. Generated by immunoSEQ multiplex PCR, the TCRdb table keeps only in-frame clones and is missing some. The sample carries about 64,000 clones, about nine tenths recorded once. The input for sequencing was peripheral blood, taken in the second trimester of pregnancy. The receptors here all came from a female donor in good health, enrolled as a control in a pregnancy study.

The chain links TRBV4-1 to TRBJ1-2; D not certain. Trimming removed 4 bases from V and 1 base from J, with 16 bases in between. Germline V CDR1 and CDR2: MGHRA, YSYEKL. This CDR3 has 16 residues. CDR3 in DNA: TGCGCCAGCAGCCCAGTTTTTTTAGGACTTAACTATGGCTACACCTTC. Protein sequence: CASSPVFLGLNYGYTF.

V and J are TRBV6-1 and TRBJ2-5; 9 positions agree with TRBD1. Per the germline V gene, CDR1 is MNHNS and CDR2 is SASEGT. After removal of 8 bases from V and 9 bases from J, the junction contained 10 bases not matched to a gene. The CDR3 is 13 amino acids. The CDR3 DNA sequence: TGTGCCAGCGTATGGGACAGGGAAGGGGCCCAGTACTTC. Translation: CASVWDREGAQYF.

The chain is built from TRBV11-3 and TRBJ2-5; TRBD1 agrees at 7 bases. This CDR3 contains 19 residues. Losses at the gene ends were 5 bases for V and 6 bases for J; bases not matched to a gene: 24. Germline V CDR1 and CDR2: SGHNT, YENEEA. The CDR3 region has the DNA TGTGCCAGCAGCACCCATCGTGGGGTACAAAAAACAGGGGTTCAGACCCAGTACTTC. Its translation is CASSTHRGVQKTGVQTQYF.

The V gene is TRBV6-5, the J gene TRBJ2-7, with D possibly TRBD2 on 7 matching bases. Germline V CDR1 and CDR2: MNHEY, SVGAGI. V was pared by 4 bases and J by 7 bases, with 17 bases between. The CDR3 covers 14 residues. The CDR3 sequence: CASSFTLEGGEQYF. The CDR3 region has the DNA TGTGCCAGCAGTTTCACCTTAGAGGGGGGGGAGCAGTACTTC.

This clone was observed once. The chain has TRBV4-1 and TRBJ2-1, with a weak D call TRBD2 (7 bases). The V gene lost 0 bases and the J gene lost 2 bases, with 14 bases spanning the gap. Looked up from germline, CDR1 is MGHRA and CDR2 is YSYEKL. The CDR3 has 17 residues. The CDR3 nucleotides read TGCGCCAGCAGCCAAGAGTTAGGGGGGAGGGCCTACAATGAGCAGTTCTTC. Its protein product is CASSQELGGRAYNEQFF.

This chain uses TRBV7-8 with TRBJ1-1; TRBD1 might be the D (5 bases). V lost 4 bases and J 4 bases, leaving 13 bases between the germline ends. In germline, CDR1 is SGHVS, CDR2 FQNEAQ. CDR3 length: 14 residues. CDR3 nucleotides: TGTGCCAGCAGCTCGGGCGACAGTTTCACTGAAGCTTTCTTT. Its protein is CASSSGDSFTEAFF.

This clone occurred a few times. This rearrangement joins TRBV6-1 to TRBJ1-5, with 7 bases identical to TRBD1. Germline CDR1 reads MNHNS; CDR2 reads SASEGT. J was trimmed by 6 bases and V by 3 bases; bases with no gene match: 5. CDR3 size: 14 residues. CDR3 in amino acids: CASSERQGGQPQHF. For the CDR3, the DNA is TGTGCCAGCAGTGAGCGACAGGGAGGTCAGCCCCAGCATTTT.

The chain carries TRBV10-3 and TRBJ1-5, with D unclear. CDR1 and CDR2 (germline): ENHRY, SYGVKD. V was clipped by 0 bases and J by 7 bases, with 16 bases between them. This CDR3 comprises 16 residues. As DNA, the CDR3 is TGTGCCATCAGTGAGTCGTTCCGAGGGAGTGGACAGCCCCAGCATTTT. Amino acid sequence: CAISESFRGSGQPQHF.

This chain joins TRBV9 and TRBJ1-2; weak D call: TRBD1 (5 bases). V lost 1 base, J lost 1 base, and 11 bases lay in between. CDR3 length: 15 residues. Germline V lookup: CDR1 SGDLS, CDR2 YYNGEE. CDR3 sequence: CASSVQNGGNYGYTF. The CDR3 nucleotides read TGTGCCAGCAGCGTACAAAACGGGGGTAACTATGGCTACACCTTC.

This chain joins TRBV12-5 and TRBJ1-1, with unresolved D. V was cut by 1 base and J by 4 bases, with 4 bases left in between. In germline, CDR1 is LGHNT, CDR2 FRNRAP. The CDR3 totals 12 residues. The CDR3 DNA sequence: TGTGCTAGTGGTTTGGCCCGCACTGAAGCTTTCTTT. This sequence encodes CASGLARTEAFF.

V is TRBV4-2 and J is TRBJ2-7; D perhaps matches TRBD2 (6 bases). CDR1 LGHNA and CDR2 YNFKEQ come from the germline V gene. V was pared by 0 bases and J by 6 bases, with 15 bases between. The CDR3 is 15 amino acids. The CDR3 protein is CASSQETGVLGEQYF. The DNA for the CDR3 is TGTGCCAGCAGCCAAGAGACGGGAGTTCTGGGCGAGCAGTACTTC.

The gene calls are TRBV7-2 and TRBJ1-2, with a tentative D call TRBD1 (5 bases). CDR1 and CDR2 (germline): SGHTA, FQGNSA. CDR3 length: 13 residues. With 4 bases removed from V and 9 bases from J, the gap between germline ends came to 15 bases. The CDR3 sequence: CASSSGDFVSYTF. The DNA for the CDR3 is TGTGCCAGCAGCTCCGGGGACTTCGTAAGCTACACCTTC.

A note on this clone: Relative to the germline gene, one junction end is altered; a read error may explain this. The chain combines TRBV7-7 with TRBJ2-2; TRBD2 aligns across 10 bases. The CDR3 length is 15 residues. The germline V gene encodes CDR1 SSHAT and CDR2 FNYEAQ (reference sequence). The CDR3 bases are TGTGCTAGCAGCTCGACTAGCGGGCCCACCGGGGAGCTGTTTTTT. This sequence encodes CASSSTSGPTGELFF.

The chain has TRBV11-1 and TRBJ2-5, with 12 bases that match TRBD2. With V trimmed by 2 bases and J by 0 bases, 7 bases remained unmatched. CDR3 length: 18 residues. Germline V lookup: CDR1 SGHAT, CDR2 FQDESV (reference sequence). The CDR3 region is CASSLWASGRAYQETQYF. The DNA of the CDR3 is TGTGCCAGCAGCTTATGGGCTAGCGGGAGGGCCTACCAAGAGACCCAGTACTTC.

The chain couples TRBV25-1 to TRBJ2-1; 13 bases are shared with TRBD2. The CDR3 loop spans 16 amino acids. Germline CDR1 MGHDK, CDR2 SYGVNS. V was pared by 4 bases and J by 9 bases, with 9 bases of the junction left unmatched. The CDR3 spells CASSVLAGGPNVEQFF. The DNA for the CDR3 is TGTGCCAGCAGTGTACTAGCGGGAGGGCCCAACGTTGAGCAGTTCTTC.

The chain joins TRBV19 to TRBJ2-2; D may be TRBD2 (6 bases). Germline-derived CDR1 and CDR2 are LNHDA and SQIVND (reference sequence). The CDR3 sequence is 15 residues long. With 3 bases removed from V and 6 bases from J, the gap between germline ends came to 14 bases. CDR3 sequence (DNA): TGTGCCAGTAGTATGTACGGGGGAGGCGCCGGGGAGCTGTTTTTT. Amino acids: CASSMYGGGAGELFF. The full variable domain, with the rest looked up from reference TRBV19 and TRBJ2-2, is DGGITQSPKYLFRKEGQNVTLSCEQNLNHDAMYWYRQDPGQGLRLIYYSQIVNDFQKGDIAEGYSVSREKKESFPLTVTSAQKNPTAFYLCASSMYGGGAGELFFGEGSRLTVL.

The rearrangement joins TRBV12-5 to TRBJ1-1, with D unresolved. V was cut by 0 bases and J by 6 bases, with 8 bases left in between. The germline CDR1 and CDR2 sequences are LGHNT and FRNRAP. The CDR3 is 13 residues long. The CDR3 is CASGLVLGSEAFF. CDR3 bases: TGTGCTAGTGGTTTGGTACTCGGTTCTGAAGCTTTCTTT.

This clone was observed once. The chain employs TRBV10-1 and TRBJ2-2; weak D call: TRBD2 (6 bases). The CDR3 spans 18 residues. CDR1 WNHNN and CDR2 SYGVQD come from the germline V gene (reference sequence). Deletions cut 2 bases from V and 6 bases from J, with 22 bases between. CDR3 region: CASSELGQGTSPSGELFF. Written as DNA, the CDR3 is TGCGCCAGCAGTGAGCTAGGACAAGGGACTTCTCCCTCCGGGGAGCTGTTTTTT.

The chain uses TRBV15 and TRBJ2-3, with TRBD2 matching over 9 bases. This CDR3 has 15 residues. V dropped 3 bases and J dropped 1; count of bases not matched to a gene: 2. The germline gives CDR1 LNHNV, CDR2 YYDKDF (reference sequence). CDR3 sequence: CATSSRLAGTDTQYF. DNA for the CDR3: TGTGCCACCAGCAGCCGACTAGCGGGCACAGATACGCAGTATTTT.